This paragraph covers one TCR beta chain sequence. As yet, its antigen is unknown. The repertoire was sequenced with immunoSEQ multiplex PCR; TCRdb's copy has only in-frame clones and lacks some. The table has 43,000 or so clones, approximately 62% seen once; the top ten hold approximately 18%. These data are taken from a study of radiotherapy plus CTLA-4 blockade in lung cancer. Study at large: Roughly a sixth of enrolled patients responded objectively, and roughly 30% had disease control.

Study-level points and caveats: Response, reportedly, was best predicted by interferon-beta along with early blood T cell clone dynamics.

Germline CDR1 is MNHEY and CDR2 is SVGAGI. The CDR3 is 14 amino acids. The J segment lost 7 bases and the V segment lost 6 bases, leaving 12 bases of the junction unmatched. This chain joins TRBV6-5 and TRBJ2-7; 7 bases align to TRBD2. The source material was peripheral blood, sampled from a patient treated with radiotherapy plus ipilimumab. The clonotype comes from a human donor with non-small cell lung cancer who had a partial response to radiotherapy plus ipilimumab. The CDR3 reads CASSRVGGVREQYF. The CDR3 DNA sequence: TGTGCCAGCAGCCGCGTTGGGGGGGTACGGGAGCAGTACTTC.